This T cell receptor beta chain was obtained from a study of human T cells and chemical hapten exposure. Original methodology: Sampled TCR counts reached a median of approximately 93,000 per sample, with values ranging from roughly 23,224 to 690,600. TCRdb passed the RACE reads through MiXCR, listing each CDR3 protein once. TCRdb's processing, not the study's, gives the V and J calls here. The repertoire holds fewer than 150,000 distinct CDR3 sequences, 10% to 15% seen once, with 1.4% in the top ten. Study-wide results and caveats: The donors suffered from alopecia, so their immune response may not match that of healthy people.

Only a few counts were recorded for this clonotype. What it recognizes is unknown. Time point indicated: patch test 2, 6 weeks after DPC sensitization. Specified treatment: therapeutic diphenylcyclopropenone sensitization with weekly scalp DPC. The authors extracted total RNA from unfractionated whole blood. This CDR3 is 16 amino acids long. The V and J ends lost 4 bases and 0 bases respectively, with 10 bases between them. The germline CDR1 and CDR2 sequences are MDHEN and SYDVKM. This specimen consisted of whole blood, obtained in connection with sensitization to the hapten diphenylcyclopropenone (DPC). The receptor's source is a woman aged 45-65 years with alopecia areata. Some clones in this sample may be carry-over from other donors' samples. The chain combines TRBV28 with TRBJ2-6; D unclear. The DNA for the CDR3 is TGTGCCAGCAGTTATCTTCTGACCTCTGGGGCCAACGTCCTGACTTTC. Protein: CASSYLLTSGANVLTF.